These 7 T cell receptor beta chains originate from one sample sequenced in a study of T cells in Graves' hyperthyroidism and ophthalmopathy. Amplified TCR beta CDR3 regions came from RNA transcripts. The study used the HTBI primer set for a first-round RT-PCR of the TCR CDR3. TCRdb itself ran the multiplex PCR reads through MiXCR, one entry per CDR3 protein. The profile shows hundreds of thousands of distinct CDR3 sequences, roughly 50% of them singletons. The sample comprised peripheral blood or thyroid tissue (not recorded which). The source is a woman aged 18-29 years with Graves' hyperthyroidism.

This sequence joins TRBV19 and TRBJ1-5; D call uncertain. V lost 3 bases, J lost 3 bases, and 12 bases lay in between. The CDR3 has 15 residues. The germline V gene has CDR1 LNHDA and CDR2 SQIVND (reference sequence). CDR3 region: CASSIYTGYNQPQHF. In DNA, the CDR3 is TGTGCCAGTAGTATTTACACCGGATACAATCAGCCCCAGCATTTT.

There are many counts of this clonotype. Germline and junction disagree at one end, which may indicate a read error. The chain is built from TRBV7-8 and TRBJ1-4; 8 nucleotides match TRBD1. This CDR3 has 12 residues. CDR1 is SGHVS and CDR2 is FQNEAQ in the germline V gene. The CDR3 coding sequence is TGTGCCAGCAGCCAACACCCGGGACAGGAAGTTTTT. Its translation: CASSQHPGQEVF.

Concerning this clonotype: This could be a read error, since a much larger clone is one nucleotide away. The chain links TRBV12-3 or TRBV12-4 to TRBJ1-3; unclear D gene. The CDR3 extends over 11 amino acids. The chain's CDR3 is CASSLPNTVYF. The CDR3 nucleotides are TGTGCCAGCAGTTTGCCAAACACCGTATATTTT.

The V gene is TRBV20-1, the J gene TRBJ1-4, with no clear D. Germline V CDR1 and CDR2: DFQATT, SNEGSKA (reference sequence). The V end was cut by 6 bases, the J end by 0 bases, with 8 bases between. The CDR3 is 13 amino acids. Here the CDR3 DNA reads TGCAGTGCCAGACGATCAACTAATGAAAAACTGTTTTTT. This sequence encodes CSARRSTNEKLFF.

The chain joins TRBV10-3 to TRBJ1-2, with 8 bases fitting TRBD1. V dropped 3 bases and J dropped 0; count of bases not matched to a gene: 6. This CDR3 has 16 amino acids. Per germline, CDR1 ENHRY and CDR2 SYGVKD. CDR3 loop: CAISDPDRGPNYGYTF. Here the CDR3 DNA reads TGTGCCATCAGTGACCCCGACAGGGGCCCTAACTATGGCTACACCTTC.

The gene calls are TRBV21-1 and TRBJ1-6; the table's TRBD1 call for D was not verified on the DNA. TRBV21-1 is an annotated pseudogene. This CDR3 has 16 residues. This chain's CDR3 is CASSRDRGTTNSPLHF. As DNA, the CDR3 is TGTGCCAGCAGCAGGGACAGGGGCACGACAAATTCACCCCTCCACTTT.

This clonotype occurred many times. V gene TRBV10-2 combines with J gene TRBJ2-7; 10 nucleotides line up with TRBD2. After removal of 3 bases from V and 2 bases from J, the junction contained 7 bases not matched to a gene. Germline V gives CDR1 WSHSY, CDR2 SAAADI. The CDR3 has 16 amino acids. CDR3 amino acids: CASSELAGRSTYEQYF. In DNA form, the CDR3 reads TGCGCCAGCAGTGAACTAGCGGGGAGGTCGACCTACGAGCAGTACTTC.